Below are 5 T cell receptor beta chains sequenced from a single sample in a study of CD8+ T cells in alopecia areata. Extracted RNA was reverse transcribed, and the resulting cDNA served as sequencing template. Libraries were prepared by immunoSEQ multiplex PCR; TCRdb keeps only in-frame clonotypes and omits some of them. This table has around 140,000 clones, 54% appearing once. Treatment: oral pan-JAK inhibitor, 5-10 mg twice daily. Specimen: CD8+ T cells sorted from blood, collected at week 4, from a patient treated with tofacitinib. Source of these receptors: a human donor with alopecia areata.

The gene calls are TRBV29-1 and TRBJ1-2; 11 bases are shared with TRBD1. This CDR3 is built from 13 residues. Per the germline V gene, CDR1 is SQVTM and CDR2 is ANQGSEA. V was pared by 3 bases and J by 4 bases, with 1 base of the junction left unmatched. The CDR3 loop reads CSVEGTGGYGYTF. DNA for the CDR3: TGCAGCGTTGAGGGGACAGGGGGCTATGGCTACACCTTC. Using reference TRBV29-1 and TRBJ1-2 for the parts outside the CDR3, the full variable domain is SAVISQKPSRDICQRGTSLTIQCQVDSQVTMMFWYRQQPGQSLTLIATANQGSEATYESGFVIDKFPISRPNLTFSTLTVSNMSPEDSSIYLCSVEGTGGYGYTFGSGTRLTVV.

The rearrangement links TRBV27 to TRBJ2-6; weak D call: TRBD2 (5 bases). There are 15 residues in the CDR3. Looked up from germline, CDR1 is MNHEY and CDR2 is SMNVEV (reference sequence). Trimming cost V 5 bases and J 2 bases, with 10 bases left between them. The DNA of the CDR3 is TGTGCCAGCAGTCAAGTGGGAGCTGGGGCCAACGTCCTGACTTTC. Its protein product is CASSQVGAGANVLTF.

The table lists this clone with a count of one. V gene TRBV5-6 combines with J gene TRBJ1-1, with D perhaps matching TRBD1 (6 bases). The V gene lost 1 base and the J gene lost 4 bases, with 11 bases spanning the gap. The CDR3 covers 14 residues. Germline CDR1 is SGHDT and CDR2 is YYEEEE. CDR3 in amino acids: CASSLIQGITEAFF. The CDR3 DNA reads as TGTGCCAGCAGCTTGATTCAGGGGATCACTGAAGCTTTCTTT.

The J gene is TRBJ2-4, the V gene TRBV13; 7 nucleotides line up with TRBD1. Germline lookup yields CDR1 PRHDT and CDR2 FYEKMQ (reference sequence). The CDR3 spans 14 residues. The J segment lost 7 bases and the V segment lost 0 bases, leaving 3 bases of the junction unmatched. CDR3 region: CASSLGGGANIQYF. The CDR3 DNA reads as TGTGCCAGCAGCTTAGGAGGGGGCGCGAACATTCAGTACTTC.

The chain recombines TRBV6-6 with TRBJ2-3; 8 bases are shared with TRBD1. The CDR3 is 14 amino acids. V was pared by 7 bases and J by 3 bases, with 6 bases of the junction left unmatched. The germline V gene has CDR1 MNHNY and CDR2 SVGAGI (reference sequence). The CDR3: CASNSDRVTDTQYF. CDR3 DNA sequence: TGTGCCAGCAACTCGGACAGGGTAACAGATACGCAGTATTTT.